This TCR beta chain was documented in a study of cytomegalovirus exposure and HLA in healthy donors. Study as a whole: The same platform was used for the 120 validation repertoires and the 500 to 700 first-cohort repertoires, a later analysis reported. Regarding the study as a whole: Among TCR sequences, most were rare, though some public TCRs appeared in many donors. Researchers catalogued approximately 170 TCR beta chains as cytomegalovirus-associated.

Produced via immunoSEQ multiplex PCR; TCRdb's table is partial and in-frame only. The data contain under 200,000 clones, less than 95% of them singletons. This clone has a single count. Its antigen is undetermined. Trimming took 2 bases from V and 5 from J, leaving 15 bases between them. The germline gives CDR1 MNHEY, CDR2 SVGAGI. CDR3 size: 15 residues. The chain carries TRBV6-5 and TRBJ2-5, with D possibly matching TRBD2 (7 bases). This receptor was obtained from a woman aged 18-35 years in good health and CMV-seropositive. Sequenced sample: PBMCs. CDR3 nucleotide sequence: TGTGCCAGCAGTTACGGGACGGGGAGGGGGGAGACCCAGTACTTC. Translating gives CASSYGTGRGETQYF.